Shown below are 9 T cell receptor beta chains from a single sample sequenced in a study of blood T cell repertoires in COVID-19. Libraries were prepared by immunoSEQ multiplex PCR; TCRdb keeps only in-frame clonotypes and omits some of them. The sample lists roughly 25,000 clones, around 72% seen once, with roughly 40% in the top ten. The sequenced sample was peripheral blood. These TCRs come from a woman aged 80 or over with acute or convalescent COVID-19.

The chain joins TRBV7-3 to TRBJ2-3; D perhaps matches TRBD1 (5 bases). Between the trimmed V and J ends, which lost 0 bases and 1 base, there was a span of 8 bases. CDR1 and CDR2 (germline): SGHTA, FQGTGA. The CDR3 extends over 15 amino acids. The DNA for the CDR3 is TGTGCCAGCAGCTTAACAGGGGCACGCACAGATACGCAGTATTTT. Residues: CASSLTGARTDTQYF. The full variable domain, in which reference TRBV7-3 and TRBJ2-3 provide the parts outside the CDR3, is GAGVSQTPSNKVTEKGKYVELRCDPISGHTALYWYRQSLGQGPEFLIYFQGTGAADDSGLPNDRFFAVRPEGSVSTLKIQRTERGDSAVYLCASSLTGARTDTQYFGPGTRLTVL.

This clone was observed a handful of times. The chain links TRBV18 to TRBJ2-1; 8 bases match TRBD2. Trimming at V came to 3 bases and at J to 7 bases, leaving 5 bases not matched to a gene. The germline V gene encodes CDR1 KGHSH and CDR2 LQKENI. The CDR3 is 14 residues long. The CDR3 DNA follows: TGTGCCAGCTCACCCGGGACTAGGGGGAATGAGCAGTTCTTC. Translated, it gives CASSPGTRGNEQFF.

The chain uses TRBV4-3 and TRBJ2-4; D is perhaps TRBD2 (6 bases). V lost 4 bases, J lost 9 bases, and 16 bases lay in between. The CDR3 spans 14 residues. CDR1 LGHNA and CDR2 YSLEER come from the germline V gene. The CDR3 protein is CASSPIAEAAIQYF. In DNA form, the CDR3 reads TGCGCCAGCAGCCCTATAGCGGAGGCGGCCATTCAGTACTTC.

This clone was recorded only once. The chain joins TRBV6-5 to TRBJ1-2, with 7 bases that match TRBD1. The germline gives CDR1 MNHEY, CDR2 SVGAGI. The length of the CDR3 is 15 residues. The V segment lost 6 bases and the J segment 0 bases; nucleotides outside the gene matches: 7. This chain's CDR3 is CASSLSQGANYGYTF. The CDR3 nucleotides read TGTGCCAGCAGCCTAAGTCAGGGGGCTAACTATGGCTACACCTTC.

This chain connects TRBV6-5 to TRBJ1-4; D may be TRBD1 (6 bases). Trimming took off 6 bases at V and 3 bases at J, with 11 bases between the two ends. This CDR3 contains 14 residues. Germline V CDR1 and CDR2: MNHEY, SVGAGI. The CDR3 protein is CASRVGQPNEKLFF. In DNA form, the CDR3 reads TGTGCCAGCAGGGTCGGACAGCCTAATGAAAAACTGTTTTTT.

This clone qualifies as medium-sized. The genes are TRBV9 and TRBJ2-1; the D gene is possibly TRBD2 (6 bases). Germline CDR1 reads SGDLS; CDR2 reads YYNGEE. This CDR3 is built from 17 residues. V lost 0 bases and J 5 bases, leaving 18 bases between the germline ends. In DNA, the CDR3 is TGTGCCAGCAGCGTAGCTCTCGGGAGAGGAAAAAACAATGAGCAGTTCTTC. It yields the protein CASSVALGRGKNNEQFF.

V and J are TRBV6-5 and TRBJ1-6; the D is unclear. The CDR3 length is 14 residues. The germline gives CDR1 MNHEY, CDR2 SVGAGI. Trimming stripped 0 bases from V and 13 bases from J, with 13 bases between. The CDR3 region has the DNA TGTGCCAGCAGTTACTCGATACTAAGGGAGCCCCTCCACTTT. This encodes CASSYSILREPLHF.

This clone turned up a few times. The chain couples TRBV30 to TRBJ2-7, with 11 bases lining up with TRBD1. The V and J ends lost 5 bases and 6 bases, in that order; junction bases with no gene match: 6. The V gene's germline CDR1 is GTSNPN and CDR2 SVGIG (reference sequence). This CDR3 spans 13 amino acids. The CDR3 loop is CAWSGQGGTEQYF. The CDR3 DNA follows: TGTGCCTGGTCGGGACAGGGGGGAACCGAGCAGTACTTC.

This chain uses TRBV28 with TRBJ2-6, with D tentatively TRBD2 (5 bases). V dropped 8 bases and J dropped 0 bases, with 14 bases sitting between them. Germline V lookup: CDR1 MDHEN, CDR2 SYDVKM. This CDR3 is 16 amino acids long. CDR3 sequence reads: CASQNRGDSGANVLTF. The CDR3, as DNA: TGTGCCAGCCAAAACCGGGGTGACTCTGGGGCCAACGTCCTGACTTTC. Filled out from reference TRBV28 and TRBJ2-6, the complete variable domain reads DVKVTQSSRYLVKRTGEKVFLECVQDMDHENMFWYRQDPGLGLRLIYFSYDVKMKEKGDIPEGYSVSREKKERFSLILESASTNQTSMYLCASQNRGDSGANVLTFGAGSRLTVL.